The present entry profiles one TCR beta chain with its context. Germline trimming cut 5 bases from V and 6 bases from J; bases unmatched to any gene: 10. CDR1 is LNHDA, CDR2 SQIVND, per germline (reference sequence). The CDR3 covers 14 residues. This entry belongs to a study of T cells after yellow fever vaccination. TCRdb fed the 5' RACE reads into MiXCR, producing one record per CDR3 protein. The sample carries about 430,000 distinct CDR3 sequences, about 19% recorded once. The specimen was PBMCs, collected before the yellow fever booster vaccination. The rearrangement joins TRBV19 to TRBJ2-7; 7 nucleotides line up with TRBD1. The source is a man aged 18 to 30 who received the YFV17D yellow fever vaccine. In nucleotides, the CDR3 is TGTGCCAGTAGTTTGGGGAACAGGGGTGTCGAGCAGTACTTC. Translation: CASSLGNRGVEQYF.